This T cell receptor beta chain appears in the sequencing data of a study of blood T cell repertoires in COVID-19. The table came from immunoSEQ multiplex PCR; TCRdb's copy has only in-frame clones and leaves some out. The data contain 120,000 or so clones, 80% to 90% of them seen just once; the ten biggest clones take up 15% to 20%. This clonotype was sampled from a woman aged 60 to 75 with acute or convalescent COVID-19. The sample taken for sequencing was peripheral blood.

The CDR3 DNA reads as TGTGCCAGCAGACCGTATTTGGCAAATCAGCCCCAGCATTTT. Protein: CASRPYLANQPQHF. J is TRBJ1-5 and V is TRBV28, with D unresolved. CDR1 is MDHEN and CDR2 is SYDVKM in the germline V gene. The CDR3 extends over 14 amino acids. V was trimmed by 6 bases and J by 4 bases, leaving 13 bases between them. The entire variable domain, with the rest obtained from reference TRBV28 and TRBJ1-5, is as follows: DVKVTQSSRYLVKRTGEKVFLECVQDMDHENMFWYRQDPGLGLRLIYFSYDVKMKEKGDIPEGYSVSREKKERFSLILESASTNQTSMYLCASRPYLANQPQHFGDGTRLSIL.